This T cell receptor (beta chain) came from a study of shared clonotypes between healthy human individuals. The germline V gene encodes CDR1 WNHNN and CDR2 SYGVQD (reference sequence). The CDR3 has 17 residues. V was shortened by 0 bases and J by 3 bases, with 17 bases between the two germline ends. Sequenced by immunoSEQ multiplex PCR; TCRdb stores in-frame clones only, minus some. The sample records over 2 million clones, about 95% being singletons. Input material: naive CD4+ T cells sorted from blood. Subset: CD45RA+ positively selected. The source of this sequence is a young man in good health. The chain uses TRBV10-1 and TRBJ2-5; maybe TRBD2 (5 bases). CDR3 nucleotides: TGCGCCAGCAGTGAGTCGAGCGCGGGCATCGGTAAAGAGACCCAGTACTTC. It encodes CASSESSAGIGKETQYF.